This TCR beta chain comes out of a study of shared clonotypes between healthy human individuals. Findings and caveats of the study: Approximately 4.5% was the fraction of naive CD4 clonotypes found shared across several donors.

Turning to this clone: No antigen is known for it.

The V and J ends lost 1 base and 2 bases, in that order; junction bases with no gene match: 4. This CDR3 comprises 15 residues. The germline CDR1 and CDR2 sequences are MDHEN and SYDVKM. Some clones are missing from TCRdb's copy, which holds only in-frame ones; the method was immunoSEQ multiplex PCR. The repertoire includes around 1,100,000 clones, approximately 77% of them detected once, and about 0.94% sits in the top ten. This chain links TRBV28 with TRBJ2-7; TRBD2 matches at 8 bases. The specimen was memory CD4+ T cells from PBMCs. This sample's subset: CD45RA-negative fraction. The origin of this receptor is a man between 18 and 35 years old in good health. Some clones in this sample may be carry-over from other donors' samples. CDR3 sequence reads: CASSLSPGLAYEQYF. The CDR3, as DNA: TGTGCCAGCAGTTTATCCCCGGGACTAGCCTACGAGCAGTACTTC.